The rows below give T cell receptor beta chains drawn from one sample of a study of cytomegalovirus exposure and HLA in healthy donors. TCRdb's copy holds only in-frame clones and misses some; the assay was immunoSEQ multiplex PCR. Here the sample spans more than 95,000 clones, around 86% being singletons. Source material: PBMCs. The receptors here all came from a man aged 25-40 years in good health and CMV-seropositive. Each CDR3 is given with its conserved first and last residue. Each record gives: CDR3 protein, CDR3 DNA, J gene, CDR3 length, clone size, V gene, D gene. D genes are given only for firm matches. Clone size is stated in some rows and not others, as once, few, many or a class when expanded.

CASSEKSSGNTIYF	TGTGCCAGCAGTGAAAAGAGCTCTGGAAACACCATATATTTT	TRBJ1-3	14	-	TRBV2	-
CASSAGATGGWEKLFF	TGTGCCAGCAGTGCGGGGGCCACAGGGGGCTGGGAAAAACTGTTTTTT	TRBJ1-4	16	-	TRBV6-1	TRBD1
CASKQVFLQPQHF	TGTGCCAGCAAACAGGTGTTTCTTCAGCCCCAGCATTTT	TRBJ1-5	13	-	TRBV2	-
CASSEIWGPGGGNTIYF	TGTGCCAGCAGTGAAATATGGGGCCCGGGAGGTGGAAACACCATATATTTT	TRBJ1-3	17	-	TRBV6-1	-
CASSIERNTGELFF	TGTGCCAGTAGTATCGAGAGGAACACCGGGGAGCTGTTTTTT	TRBJ2-2	14	-	TRBV19	-
CASSDLAGGGDTQYF	TGTGCCAGCAGTGACCTAGCGGGGGGCGGCGATACGCAGTATTTT	TRBJ2-3	15	-	TRBV6-1	TRBD2
CSAGTGETQYF	TGCAGTGCGGGGACAGGTGAGACCCAGTACTTC	TRBJ2-5	11	-	TRBV20-1	TRBD1
CAITGDSGNEQYF	TGTGCCATCACGGGGGACAGTGGCAACGAGCAGTACTTC	TRBJ2-7	13	-	TRBV10-3	-
CASSALGAGVSEAFF	TGTGCCAGCTCAGCCCTAGGAGCAGGGGTGAGTGAAGCTTTCTTT	TRBJ1-1	15	once	TRBV25-1	-
CSVEDIRQGIDEQYF	TGCAGCGTTGAAGATATCCGACAGGGTATCGACGAGCAGTACTTC	TRBJ2-7	15	-	TRBV29-1	TRBD1
CASSQRTDPGTEAFF	TGTGCCAGCAGCCAAAGGACCGACCCGGGGACTGAAGCTTTCTTT	TRBJ1-1	15	-	TRBV4-2	-
CASSNSTGVNTEAFF	TGTGCCAGCAGCAACTCGACAGGGGTGAACACTGAAGCTTTCTTT	TRBJ1-1	15	-	TRBV7-9	TRBD1
CASSSRGLSSEAFF	TGTGCCAGCAGCTCCAGGGGCTTATCGTCCGAAGCTTTCTTT	TRBJ1-1	14	-	TRBV7-2	-
CASSISGGSYNSPLHF	TGTGCCAGTAGTATATCGGGGGGGTCCTATAATTCACCCCTCCACTTT	TRBJ1-6	16	-	TRBV19	-
CASSKQGYSAGELFF	TGTGCCAGCAGTAAACAGGGGTATTCCGCCGGGGAGCTGTTTTTT	TRBJ2-2	15	-	TRBV25-1	TRBD1
CASSETPTGEYNSPLHF	TGTGCCAGCAGTGAAACCCCGACAGGGGAGTATAATTCACCCCTCCACTTT	TRBJ1-6	17	-	TRBV6-1	TRBD1
CASGSGGGGGETQYF	TGCGCCAGCGGATCTGGCGGGGGCGGAGGAGAGACCCAGTACTTC	TRBJ2-5	15	once	TRBV5-1	-
CASSDDRDYGYTF	TGTGCCAGCAGTGACGACAGGGACTATGGCTACACCTTC	TRBJ1-2	13	-	TRBV6-6	TRBD1